The clone carrying this T cell receptor beta chain was counted only a few times. The antigen remains undetermined. The data originate from a study of CD8 T cells in Susac syndrome. Study-level points and caveats: That the number of individuals in its TCR sequencing and HLA analysis was relatively small was acknowledged by the study.

Blood CD8+ and CD4+ T cells underwent high-throughput TCR beta sequencing. TEMRA cells were enriched by FACS, and CD4+ and CD8+ T cells were negatively isolated. An input of about 0.5 to 1 ug of RNA was subjected to reverse transcription using random hexamers. Across 54 Vbeta and 13 Jbeta, immunoSEQ multiplex PCR amplified TCR beta CDR3. TCRdb reprocessed the immunoSEQ multiplex PCR reads with MiXCR, giving one entry per CDR3 protein. The profile shows about 130,000 distinct CDR3 sequences, about 96% of them singletons. This CDR3 comprises 14 residues. With V trimmed by 4 bases and J by 3 bases, 5 bases remained unmatched. CDR1 and CDR2 from the germline V gene are SGHRS and YFSETQ.

The J gene is TRBJ2-5, the V gene TRBV5-1, with TRBD1 identical over 8 bases. This receptor was identified in a human donor in good health. The sequenced sample was CD4+ T cells from PBMCs. The CDR3 bases are TGCGCCAGCAGCCCCACGACAGGGGAAGAGACCCAGTACTTC. It encodes CASSPTTGEETQYF.